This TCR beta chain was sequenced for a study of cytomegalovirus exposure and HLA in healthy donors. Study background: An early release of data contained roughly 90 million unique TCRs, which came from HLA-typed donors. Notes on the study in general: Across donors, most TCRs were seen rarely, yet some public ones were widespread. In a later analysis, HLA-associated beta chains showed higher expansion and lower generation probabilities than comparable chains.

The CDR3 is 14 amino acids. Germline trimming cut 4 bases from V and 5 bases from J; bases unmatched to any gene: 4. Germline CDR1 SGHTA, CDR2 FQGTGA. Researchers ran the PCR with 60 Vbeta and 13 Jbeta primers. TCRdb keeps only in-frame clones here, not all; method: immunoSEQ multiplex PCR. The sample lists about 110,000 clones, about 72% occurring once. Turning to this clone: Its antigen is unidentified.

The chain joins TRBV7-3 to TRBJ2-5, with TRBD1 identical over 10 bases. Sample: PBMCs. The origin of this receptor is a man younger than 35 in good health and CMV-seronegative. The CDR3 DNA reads TGTGCCAGCAGCTCGACAGGGGGCGGGGAGACCCAGTACTTC. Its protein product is CASSSTGGGETQYF.